Following are 30 T cell receptor beta chains from one sample sequenced in a study of blood T cells in healthy people across ages. PCR was performed a second time for about 6 to 11 cycles using a sample-barcoded 5' primer and a J-beta primer mix. MiXCR was run by TCRdb on the 5' RACE reads, yielding one entry per CDR3 protein. The repertoire holds just over 1 million distinct CDR3 sequences, with under 55% as singletons. The specimen was blood. These receptors all stem from a woman between 55 and 75 years old in good health.

There are many counts of this clonotype. This chain connects TRBV12-3 or TRBV12-4 to TRBJ2-5; TRBD1 agrees at 8 bases. With 6 bases clipped from V and 3 bases from J, the junction kept 6 bases outside the gene matches. The CDR3 length is 14 residues. As DNA, the CDR3 is TGTGCCAGCAGGGGGGACAGGAGGGAAGAGACCCAGTACTTC. Translating gives CASRGDRREETQYF.

The chain recombines TRBV7-9 with TRBJ2-1, with a weak D call TRBD2 (6 bases). CDR3 length equals 16 residues. The V end lost 5 bases, the J end lost 7 bases, and 21 bases lay between the germline ends. Germline CDR1 is SEHNR and CDR2 is FQNEAQ (reference sequence). The CDR3, as DNA: TGTGCCAGCAGCACCCGTAGACCGGGAGAAATGAATGAGCAGTTCTTC. Its translation is CASSTRRPGEMNEQFF.

The chain combines TRBV10-2 with TRBJ2-1, with D maybe TRBD1 (5 bases). The V and J ends lost 3 bases and 8 bases respectively, with 20 bases between them. This CDR3 has 16 residues. Per the germline V gene, CDR1 is WSHSY and CDR2 is SAAADI. The CDR3 loop is CASSESRAGIHDEQFF. The DNA of the CDR3 is TGCGCCAGCAGTGAAAGTAGGGCAGGGATACACGATGAGCAGTTCTTC.

The chain recombines TRBV29-1 with TRBJ2-7; D is perhaps TRBD2 (5 bases). The germline V and J ends were trimmed by 8 bases and 3 bases, with 11 bases remaining between them. CDR1 and CDR2 (germline): SQVTM, ANQGSEA. The CDR3 length is 11 residues. The CDR3: CSMVANYEQYF. In nucleotides, the CDR3 is TGCAGCATGGTAGCGAACTACGAGCAGTACTTC.

The chain employs TRBV11-2 and TRBJ2-1; TRBD2 matches at 10 bases. After removal of 1 base from V and 10 bases from J, the junction contained 7 bases not matched to a gene. The CDR3 covers 15 residues. The germline V gene has CDR1 SGHAT and CDR2 FQNNGV. In nucleotides, the CDR3 is TGTGCCAGCAGCTTAGGGCCTCTAGCGGGAGAGGAGCAGTTCTTC. Translating it yields CASSLGPLAGEEQFF.

The table lists this clonotype with a few counts. This chain joins TRBV7-9 and TRBJ2-4; D is undetermined. CDR1 is SEHNR and CDR2 is FQNEAQ in the germline V gene (reference sequence). CDR3 length: 19 residues. Between the trimmed V and J ends, which lost 7 bases and 2 bases, there was a span of 27 bases. CDR3 amino acids: CASNPLPDVGLVTKNIQYF. The CDR3 DNA reads as TGTGCCAGCAACCCCCTACCCGATGTTGGGCTCGTCACCAAAAACATTCAGTACTTC.

Concerning this clonotype itself: Compared with germline, one end of the junction differs, possibly owing to a read error. This sequence joins TRBV5-1 and TRBJ2-5; tentatively, D is TRBD2 (6 bases). This CDR3 has 14 residues. Germline lookup yields CDR1 SGHRS and CDR2 YFSETQ. The CDR3 sequence: CASSPAGNQKTQYF. Written as DNA, the CDR3 is TGCGCCAGCAGCCCAGCGGGTAACCAAAAGACCCAGTACTTC.

This clonotype came up a few times. The rearrangement joins TRBV7-2 to TRBJ2-3; 10 bases fit TRBD2. Germline loops: CDR1 SGHTA, CDR2 FQGNSA. The V and J ends lost 4 bases and 6 bases, in that order; junction bases with no gene match: 10. This CDR3 comprises 16 residues. The CDR3 bases are TGTGCCAGCAGCTCCGGGCTAGCGGGAGAACTGGATACGCAGTATTTT. Encoded protein: CASSSGLAGELDTQYF.

This clonotype appeared many times. Compared with germline, one end of the junction differs, possibly owing to a read error. The CDR3 DNA reads TGTGCCAGCAGTCTCGGGACCGTGAATGAAAAACTGTTTTTT. Its translation is CASSLGTVNEKLFF. This sequence joins TRBV5-1 and TRBJ1-4, with a weak D call TRBD1 (5 bases). There are 14 residues in the CDR3. CDR1 is SGHRS, CDR2 YFSETQ, per germline.

This chain connects TRBV6-2 or TRBV6-3 to TRBJ2-1, with 10 bases identical to TRBD2. The J call could be wrong; TRBJ2-7 is a better fit for the DNA end. CDR1 is MNHEY, CDR2 SVGEGT, per germline. CDR3 size: 14 residues. The CDR3 reads CASISGRTYNEQYF. Written as DNA, the CDR3 is TGTGCCAGCATTAGCGGGAGGACCTACAATGAGCAGTACTTC.

The gene calls are TRBV20-1 and TRBJ1-2; 9 positions match TRBD1. The CDR3 length is 13 residues. Trimming cost V 5 bases and J 3 bases; bases outside gene matches: 4. Germline loops: CDR1 DFQATT, CDR2 SNEGSKA (reference sequence). The CDR3 reads CSARRDRDYGYTF. CDR3 in DNA: TGCAGTGCTCGGAGGGACAGGGACTATGGCTACACCTTC.

The gene calls are TRBV29-1 and TRBJ2-1; D could derive from TRBD1 or TRBD2 (5 bases each). Germline V gene lookup returns CDR1 SQVTM and CDR2 ANQGSEA. This CDR3 is built from 13 residues. V was trimmed by 7 bases and J by 6 bases, leaving 16 bases between them. The CDR3 loop is CSAADSGSNEQFF. DNA of the CDR3: TGCAGCGCTGCTGACAGCGGTAGCAATGAGCAGTTCTTC.

Only a few counts were recorded for this clonotype. The chain has TRBV5-1 and TRBJ2-3; tentative D call: TRBD2 (5 bases). The CDR3 has 16 residues. CDR1 and CDR2 from the germline V gene are SGHRS and YFSETQ. V lost 4 bases and J lost 3, with 18 bases in between. For the CDR3, the DNA is TGCGCCAGCAGCGCCTCGGGAAGCGGACGAACAGATACGCAGTATTTT. Translated: CASSASGSGRTDTQYF. The entire variable domain, with the rest obtained from reference TRBV5-1 and TRBJ2-3, is as follows: KAGVTQTPRYLIKTRGQQVTLSCSPISGHRSVSWYQQTPGQGLQFLFEYFSETQRNKGNFPGRFSGRQFSNSRSEMNVSTLELGDSALYLCASSASGSGRTDTQYFGPGTRLTVL.

This CDR3 reads CSARDGVLYNSPLHF. The CDR3 coding sequence is TGCAGTGCTAGAGATGGGGTACTGTATAATTCACCCCTCCACTTT. The chain links TRBV20-1 to TRBJ1-6; no firm D call. The CDR3 length is 15 residues. Germline CDR1 DFQATT, CDR2 SNEGSKA (reference sequence). The V end was cut by 0 bases, the J end by 4 bases, with 10 bases between.

This sequence joins TRBV28 and TRBJ2-7; 7 bases agree with TRBD2. Germline loops: CDR1 MDHEN, CDR2 SYDVKM. This CDR3 region has 16 residues. The V gene end was trimmed by 2 bases and the J gene end by 0 bases; junction bases not matched to a gene: 7. The CDR3 coding sequence is TGTGCCAGCAGTTTACTGAGAGCGGGGCCCTCCTACGAGCAGTACTTC. Translated, it gives CASSLLRAGPSYEQYF.

V and J are TRBV29-1 and TRBJ2-3; D perhaps matches TRBD2 (5 bases). Germline lookup yields CDR1 SQVTM and CDR2 ANQGSEA. CDR3 length: 13 amino acids. This CDR3 reads CRVERTLTDTQYF. DNA for the CDR3: TGCAGGGTCGAGCGGACCCTCACAGATACGCAGTATTTT.

Worth noting for this clonotype: One end of the junction is discordant with germline, which a read error may explain. The chain joins TRBV6-5 to TRBJ2-1, with D possibly TRBD2 on 5 matching bases. CDR1 is MNHEY, CDR2 SVGAGI, per germline. The CDR3 sequence is 15 residues long. CDR3 residues: CASRLAANSYNERYF. The DNA for the CDR3 is TGTGCCAGCAGGTTAGCCGCCAACTCCTACAATGAGCGGTACTTC.

The chain couples TRBV7-6 to TRBJ2-7; either TRBD1 or TRBD2 may fit D (6 bases each). The CDR3 covers 17 residues. The V gene lost 4 bases and the J gene lost 2 bases, with 21 bases spanning the gap. The V gene's germline CDR1 is SGHVS and CDR2 FNYEAQ. CDR3 DNA sequence: TGTGCCAGCAGCTCGAGGTCGGGGGCCAGCAACGCCTACGAGCAGTACTTC. As protein: CASSSRSGASNAYEQYF.

The chain is built from TRBV10-1 and TRBJ2-3; perhaps TRBD1 as D (6 bases). Germline loops: CDR1 WNHNN, CDR2 SYGVQD (reference sequence). V gave up 5 bases and J gave up 1 base, with 13 bases separating them. This CDR3 is built from 15 residues. The CDR3: CASSTQGIRTDTQYF. CDR3 nucleotides: TGCGCCAGCAGTACACAGGGAATCCGCACAGATACGCAGTATTTT.

The chain employs TRBV27 and TRBJ2-7, with 14 bases lining up with TRBD2. Germline assignment: CDR1 MNHEY and CDR2 SMNVEV (reference sequence). Losses at the gene ends were 5 bases for V and 6 bases for J; bases not matched to a gene: 6. This CDR3 region has 15 residues. CDR3 sequence: CASSHRLAGGSEQYF. CDR3 coding DNA: TGTGCCAGCAGTCACAGACTAGCGGGAGGGAGCGAGCAGTACTTC.

This clonotype was seen just once. The rearrangement joins TRBV20-1 to TRBJ1-4; 8 bases are a match to TRBD1. V lost 2 bases, J lost 7 bases, and 6 bases stayed unmatched. CDR1 and CDR2 from the germline V gene are DFQATT and SNEGSKA (reference sequence). The CDR3 loop spans 14 amino acids. CDR3 nucleotides: TGCAGTGCTAGATCGGGACAGGTCACTGAAAAACTGTTTTTT. Translation: CSARSGQVTEKLFF.

The V call is TRBV29-1, the J call TRBJ2-3; D unresolved. Trimming took 3 bases from V and 0 from J, leaving 7 bases between them. Looked up from germline, CDR1 is SQVTM and CDR2 is ANQGSEA. CDR3 length equals 13 residues. The CDR3 DNA follows: TGCAGCGTTGATAGTACGAGCACAGATACGCAGTATTTT. It translates to CSVDSTSTDTQYF.

This clonotype has a handful of counts. CDR3 loop: CASSLVGGGDSNEQFF. CDR3 sequence (DNA): TGCGCCAGCAGCTTAGTCGGCGGGGGGGACTCGAATGAGCAGTTCTTC. The chain is built from TRBV5-1 and TRBJ2-1; TRBD2 matches at 9 bases. CDR1 and CDR2 from the germline V gene are SGHRS and YFSETQ. The length of the CDR3 is 16 residues. J was trimmed by 7 bases and V by 2 bases; bases with no gene match: 10.

This chain uses TRBV27 with TRBJ2-2, with TRBD2 matching 7 bases. The CDR3 loop spans 16 amino acids. Germline V gene sequence: CDR1 MNHEY, CDR2 SMNVEV (reference sequence). V lost 7 bases and J lost 1; bases outside the gene matches: 9. CDR3 loop: CASTPVAGVNTGELFF. CDR3 nucleotides: TGTGCCAGCACCCCCGTTGCGGGAGTGAACACCGGGGAGCTGTTTTTT.

CDR3 sequence reads: CASSAQGRESNYGYTF. The CDR3 DNA reads as TGTGCCAGCAGCGCACAGGGTAGGGAGTCCAACTATGGCTACACCTTC. The rearrangement joins TRBV9 to TRBJ1-2; tentatively, D is TRBD1 (6 bases). The CDR3 covers 16 residues. The V gene's germline CDR1 is SGDLS and CDR2 YYNGEE. The V gene lost 3 bases and the J gene lost 2 bases, with 17 bases spanning the gap.

This clonotype was counted many times. The V gene is TRBV5-5, the J gene TRBJ2-1, with D possibly matching TRBD2 (6 bases). Germline V lookup: CDR1 SGHKS, CDR2 YYEKEE (reference sequence). The CDR3 extends over 15 amino acids. Trimming shortened V by 1 base and J by 3 bases, and 11 bases separated the two germline ends. CDR3 amino acids: CASSLRLAIYNEQFF. The CDR3 nucleotides are TGTGCCAGCAGCTTGAGGCTAGCGATCTACAATGAGCAGTTCTTC.

CDR3 coding DNA: TGTGCCAGCTCACCAGCTCTAGCGGGAGAGTACGAGCAGTACTTC. Translation: CASSPALAGEYEQYF. This sequence joins TRBV18 and TRBJ2-7, with TRBD2 identical over 10 bases. Germline-derived CDR1 and CDR2 are KGHSH and LQKENI. Unmatched junction bases numbered 5, after V lost 2 bases and J lost 4 bases. This CDR3 comprises 15 residues.

CDR3 nucleotides: TGTGCCAGCACAAGGGGGGGAAACCCATCCAACACAGATACGCAGTATTTT. This encodes CASTRGGNPSNTDTQYF. The gene calls are TRBV9 and TRBJ2-3; tentative D call: TRBD2 (7 bases). V lost 6 bases and J 2 bases, leaving 22 bases between the germline ends. The CDR3 runs to 17 residues. Germline V gene lookup returns CDR1 SGDLS and CDR2 YYNGEE.

Only a few counts were recorded for this clonotype. The rearrangement links TRBV20-1 to TRBJ2-7; TRBD1 agrees at 8 bases. Germline values: CDR1 DFQATT, CDR2 SNEGSKA (reference sequence). The CDR3 sequence is 14 residues long. The junction had 7 bases not matched to a gene; V was cut back by 6 bases and J by 0 bases. CDR3 loop: CSARRTGSSYEQYF. The CDR3 nucleotides are TGCAGTGCCAGACGGACAGGGAGCTCCTACGAGCAGTACTTC.

The rearrangement uses TRBV2 and TRBJ1-2; no clear D. The CDR3 is 12 residues long. Germline values: CDR1 SNHLY, CDR2 FYNNEI. The V and J ends lost 0 bases and 7 bases respectively, with 6 bases between them. CDR3 amino acids: CASSEAVSGYTF. The CDR3 DNA follows: TGTGCCAGCAGTGAAGCTGTTAGTGGCTACACCTTC.